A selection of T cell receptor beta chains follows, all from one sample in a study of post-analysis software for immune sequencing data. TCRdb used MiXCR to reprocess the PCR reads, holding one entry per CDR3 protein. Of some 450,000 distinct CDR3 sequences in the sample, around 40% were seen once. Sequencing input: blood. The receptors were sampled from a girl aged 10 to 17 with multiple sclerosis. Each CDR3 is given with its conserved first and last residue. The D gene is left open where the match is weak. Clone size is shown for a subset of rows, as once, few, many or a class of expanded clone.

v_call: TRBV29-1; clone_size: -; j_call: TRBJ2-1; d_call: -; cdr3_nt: TGCAGCGCCCCCAAATACAATGAGCAGTTCTTC; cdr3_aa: CSAPKYNEQFF
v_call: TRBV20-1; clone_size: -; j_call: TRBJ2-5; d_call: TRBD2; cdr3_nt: TGCAGTGCTAGAGGGGGACTAGCGAAACAAGAGACCCAGTACTTC; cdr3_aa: CSARGGLAKQETQYF
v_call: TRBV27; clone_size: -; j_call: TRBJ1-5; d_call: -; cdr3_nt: TGTGCCAGCAGTTTATTAACACAGAGAAATCAGCCCCAGCATTTT; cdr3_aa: CASSLLTQRNQPQHF
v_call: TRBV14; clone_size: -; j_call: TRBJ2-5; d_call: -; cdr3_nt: TGTGCCAGCAGCCAAGAGCCCTATGCGTACCAAGAGACCCAGTACTTC; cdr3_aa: CASSQEPYAYQETQYF
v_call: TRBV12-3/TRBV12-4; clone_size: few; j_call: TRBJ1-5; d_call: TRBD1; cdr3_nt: TGTGCCAGCAGCATGACAGGGGATAGCAATCAGCCCCAGCATTTT; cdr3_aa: CASSMTGDSNQPQHF
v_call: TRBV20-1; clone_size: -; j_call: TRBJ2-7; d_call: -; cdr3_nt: TGCAGTGCTAGAGAGTCCCTCAGGGCGACTTGGGAGCAGTACTTC; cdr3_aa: CSARESLRATWEQYF
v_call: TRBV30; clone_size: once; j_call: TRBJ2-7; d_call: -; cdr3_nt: TGTGCCTGGAGGGTTAGGGGTTCGGTGGGCGAGCAGTACTTC; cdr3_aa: CAWRVRGSVGEQYF
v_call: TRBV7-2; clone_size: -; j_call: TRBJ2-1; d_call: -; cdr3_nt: TGTGCCAGCAGCTTCACAGGGCCCTACAATGAGCAGTTCTTC; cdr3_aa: CASSFTGPYNEQFF
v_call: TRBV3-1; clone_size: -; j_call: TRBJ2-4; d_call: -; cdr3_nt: TGTGCCAGCAGCCAAGTCGCGGCGGGGTCCATTCAGTACTTC; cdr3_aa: CASSQVAAGSIQYF
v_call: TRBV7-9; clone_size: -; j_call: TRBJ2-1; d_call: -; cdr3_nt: TGTGCCAGCAGCCCGAGGGGACTGGGCCCCTACAATGAGCAGTTCTTC; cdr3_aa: CASSPRGLGPYNEQFF
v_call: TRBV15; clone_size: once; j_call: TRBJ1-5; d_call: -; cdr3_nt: TGTGCCACCACAGTGGACGCACCTAGCAATCAGCCCCAGCATTTT; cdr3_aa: CATTVDAPSNQPQHF
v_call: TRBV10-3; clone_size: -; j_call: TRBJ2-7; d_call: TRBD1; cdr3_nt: TGTGCCATCAGTGGGGGACAGGAGTCTAGGTACGAGCAGTACTTC; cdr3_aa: CAISGGQESRYEQYF
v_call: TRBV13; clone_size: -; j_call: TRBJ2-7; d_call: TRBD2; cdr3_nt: TGTGCCAGCAGCTTAGGCCCCTCTAGCGGGAGGGCCTCCTACGAGCAGTACTTC; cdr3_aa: CASSLGPSSGRASYEQYF
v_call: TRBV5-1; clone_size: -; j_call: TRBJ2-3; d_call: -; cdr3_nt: TGCGCCAGCCGGGGCGAGCCCGACACAGATACGCAGTATTTT; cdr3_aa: CASRGEPDTDTQYF
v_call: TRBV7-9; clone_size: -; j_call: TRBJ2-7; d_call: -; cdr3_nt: TGTGCCAGCAGCTTAGATGTAAACGAGCAGTACTTC; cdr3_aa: CASSLDVNEQYF
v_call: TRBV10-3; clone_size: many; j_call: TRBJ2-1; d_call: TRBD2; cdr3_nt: TGTGCCATCAAGACGACTAGCGGGATTGTGGATGAGCAGTTCTTC; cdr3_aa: CAIKTTSGIVDEQFF
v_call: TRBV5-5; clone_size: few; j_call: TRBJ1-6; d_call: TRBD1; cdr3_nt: TGTGCCAGCAGCCTCGGCAGGGGGAATTCACCCCTCCACTTT; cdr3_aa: CASSLGRGNSPLHF
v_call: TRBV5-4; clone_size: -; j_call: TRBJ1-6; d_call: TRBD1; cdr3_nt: TGTGCCAACAGTGGACAGGAAAGCTCCTATAATTCACCCCTCCACTTT; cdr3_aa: CANSGQESSYNSPLHF
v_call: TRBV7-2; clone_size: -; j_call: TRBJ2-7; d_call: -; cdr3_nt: TGTGCCAGCAGCTTAATTAACGATGCCTACGAGCAGTACTTC; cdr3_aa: CASSLINDAYEQYF
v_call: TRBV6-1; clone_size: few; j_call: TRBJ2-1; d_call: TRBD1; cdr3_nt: TGTGCCAGCAGTGAAGGGACAGGGGGCTACAATGAGCAGTTCTTC; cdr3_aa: CASSEGTGGYNEQFF
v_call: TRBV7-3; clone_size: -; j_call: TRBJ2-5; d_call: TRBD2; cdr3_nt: TGTGCCAGCAGCCTAACCGGACTAGCGGGCTGGGAGACCCAGTACTTC; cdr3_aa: CASSLTGLAGWETQYF
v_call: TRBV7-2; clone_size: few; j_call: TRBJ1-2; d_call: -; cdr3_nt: TGTGCCAGCAGCCCAGGATCCTGGTATGGCTACACCTTC; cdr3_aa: CASSPGSWYGYTF
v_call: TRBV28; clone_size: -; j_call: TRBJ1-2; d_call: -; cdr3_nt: TGTGCCAGCAGTTTATTGGTCGGGGGGCAACCCTATGGCTACACCTTC; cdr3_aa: CASSLLVGGQPYGYTF
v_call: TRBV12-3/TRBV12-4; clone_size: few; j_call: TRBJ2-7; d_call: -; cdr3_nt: TGTGCCACCGGAACCGACCTCTACGAGCAGTACTTC; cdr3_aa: CATGTDLYEQYF
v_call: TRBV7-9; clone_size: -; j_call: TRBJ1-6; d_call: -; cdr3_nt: TGTGCCAGCAGCCCGAGGGGGACCTTGGATAATTCACCCCTCCACTTT; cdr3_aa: CASSPRGTLDNSPLHF
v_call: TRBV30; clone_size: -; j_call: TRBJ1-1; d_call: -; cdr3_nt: TGTGCCGTGGCCCTCGTCCATGGGGAAGCTTTCTTT; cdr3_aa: CAVALVHGEAFF
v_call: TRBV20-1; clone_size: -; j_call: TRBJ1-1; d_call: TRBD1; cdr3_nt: TGCAGTGCCCTGTGGACAGGGAATGGCACTGAAGCTTTCTTT; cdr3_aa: CSALWTGNGTEAFF
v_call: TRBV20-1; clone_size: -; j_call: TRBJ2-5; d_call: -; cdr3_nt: TGCAGTGCTAGAGGCCCCGTAGAGACCCAGTACTTC; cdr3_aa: CSARGPVETQYF